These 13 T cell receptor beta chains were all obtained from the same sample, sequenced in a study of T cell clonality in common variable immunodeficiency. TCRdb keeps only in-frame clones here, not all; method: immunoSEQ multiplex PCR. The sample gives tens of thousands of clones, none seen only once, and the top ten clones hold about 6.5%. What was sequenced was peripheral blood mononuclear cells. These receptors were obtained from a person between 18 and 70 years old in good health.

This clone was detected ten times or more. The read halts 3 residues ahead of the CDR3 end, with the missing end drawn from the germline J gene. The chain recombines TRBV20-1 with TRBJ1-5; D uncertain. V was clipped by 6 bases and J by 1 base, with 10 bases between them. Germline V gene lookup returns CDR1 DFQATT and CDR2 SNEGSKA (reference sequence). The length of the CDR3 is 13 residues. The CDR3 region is CSARGRSNQPQHF. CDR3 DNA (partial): TGCAGTGCCCGCGGCCGGAGCAATCAGCCC.

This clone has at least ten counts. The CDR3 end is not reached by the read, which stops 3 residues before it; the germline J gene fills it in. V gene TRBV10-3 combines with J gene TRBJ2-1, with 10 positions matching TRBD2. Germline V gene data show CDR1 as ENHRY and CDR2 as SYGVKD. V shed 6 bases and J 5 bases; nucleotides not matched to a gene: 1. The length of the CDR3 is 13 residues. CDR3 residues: CAIRGLADNEQFF. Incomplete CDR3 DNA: TGTGCCATCAGAGGACTAGCGGACAATGAG.

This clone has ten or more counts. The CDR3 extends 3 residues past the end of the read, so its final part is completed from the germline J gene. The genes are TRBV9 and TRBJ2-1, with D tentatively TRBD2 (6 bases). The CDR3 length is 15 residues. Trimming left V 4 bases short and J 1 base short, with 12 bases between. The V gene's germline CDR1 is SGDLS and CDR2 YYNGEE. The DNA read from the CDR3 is TGTGCCAGCAGCTTCCGGGACTGGTCCTACAATGAG. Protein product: CASSFRDWSYNE. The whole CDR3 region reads CASSFRDWSYNEQFF.

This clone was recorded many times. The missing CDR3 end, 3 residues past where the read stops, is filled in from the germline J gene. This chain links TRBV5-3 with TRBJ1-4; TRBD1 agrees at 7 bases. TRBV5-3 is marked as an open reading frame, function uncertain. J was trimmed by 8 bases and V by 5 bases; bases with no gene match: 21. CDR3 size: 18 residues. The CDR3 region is CARRRRRIQGRLREKLFF. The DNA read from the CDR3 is TGTGCCAGAAGACGACGTCGAATACAGGGGCGGCTTAGGGAAAAA.

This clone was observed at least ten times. The CDR3 sequence: CASSLRGGETQYF. CDR3 DNA (partial): TGTGCCAGCAGTTTGCGGGGAGGGGAGACC. The chain combines TRBV12-3 or TRBV12-4 with TRBJ2-5; 7 nucleotides align to TRBD2. The read ends 3 residues before the CDR3 terminus; that terminus is restored from the germline J gene. The CDR3 consists of 13 residues. The junction had 3 bases not matched to a gene; V was cut back by 3 bases and J by 5 bases.

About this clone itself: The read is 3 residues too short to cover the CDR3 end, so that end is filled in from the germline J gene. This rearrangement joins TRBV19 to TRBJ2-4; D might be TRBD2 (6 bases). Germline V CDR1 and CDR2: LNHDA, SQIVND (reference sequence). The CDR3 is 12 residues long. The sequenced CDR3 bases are TGTGCCAGTTCCGGGACTGCTTATGGT. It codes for CASSGTAYG. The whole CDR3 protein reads CASSGTAYGQYF.

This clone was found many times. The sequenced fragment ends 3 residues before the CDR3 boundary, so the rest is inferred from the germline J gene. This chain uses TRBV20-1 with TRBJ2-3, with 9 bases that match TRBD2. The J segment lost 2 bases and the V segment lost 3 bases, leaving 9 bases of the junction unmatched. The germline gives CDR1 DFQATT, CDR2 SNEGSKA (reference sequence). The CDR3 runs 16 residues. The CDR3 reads CSASFSGGTYTDTQYF. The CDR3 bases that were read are TGCAGTGCTAGTTTTAGCGGGGGAACCTACACAGATACG.

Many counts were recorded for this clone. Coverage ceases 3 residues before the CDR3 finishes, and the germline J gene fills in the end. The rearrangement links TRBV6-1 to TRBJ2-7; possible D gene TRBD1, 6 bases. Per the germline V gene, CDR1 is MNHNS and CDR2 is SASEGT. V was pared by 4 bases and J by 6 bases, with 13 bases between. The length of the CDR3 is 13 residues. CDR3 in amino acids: CASSVYRDGEQYF. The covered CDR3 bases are TGTGCCAGCAGTGTGTACAGGGATGGCGAG.

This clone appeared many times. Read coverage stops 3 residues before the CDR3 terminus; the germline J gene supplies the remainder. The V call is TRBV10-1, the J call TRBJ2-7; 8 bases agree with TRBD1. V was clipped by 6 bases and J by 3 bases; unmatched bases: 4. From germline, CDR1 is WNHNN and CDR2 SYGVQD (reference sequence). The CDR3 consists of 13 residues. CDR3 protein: CASRKDRGYEQYF. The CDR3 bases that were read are TGCGCCAGCAGAAAAGACAGGGGCTACGAG.

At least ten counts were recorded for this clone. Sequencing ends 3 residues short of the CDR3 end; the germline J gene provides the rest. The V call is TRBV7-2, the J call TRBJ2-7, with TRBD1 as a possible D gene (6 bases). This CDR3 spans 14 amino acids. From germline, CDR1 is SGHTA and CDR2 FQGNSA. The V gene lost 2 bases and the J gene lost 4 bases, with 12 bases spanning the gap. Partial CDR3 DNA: TGTGCCAGCAGCTTATTACAGGGCAGATACGAG. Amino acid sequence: CASSLLQGRYE. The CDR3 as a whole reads CASSLLQGRYEQYF.

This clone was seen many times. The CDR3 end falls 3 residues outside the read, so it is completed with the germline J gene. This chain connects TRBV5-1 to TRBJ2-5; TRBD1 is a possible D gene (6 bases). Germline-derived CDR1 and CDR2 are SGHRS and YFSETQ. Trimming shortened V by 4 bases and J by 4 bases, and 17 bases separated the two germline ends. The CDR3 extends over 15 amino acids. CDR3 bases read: TGCGCCAGCAGCCACCGGCCAGGGGTAGTAGAGACC. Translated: CASSHRPGVVET. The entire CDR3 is CASSHRPGVVETQYF.

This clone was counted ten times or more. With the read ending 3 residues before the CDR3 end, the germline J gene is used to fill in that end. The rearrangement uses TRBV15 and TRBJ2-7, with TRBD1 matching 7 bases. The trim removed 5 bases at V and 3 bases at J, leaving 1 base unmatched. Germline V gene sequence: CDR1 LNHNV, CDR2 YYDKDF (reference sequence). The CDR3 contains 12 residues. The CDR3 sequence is CATSGDSYEQYF. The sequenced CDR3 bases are TGTGCCACCAGCGGGGACAGCTACGAG.

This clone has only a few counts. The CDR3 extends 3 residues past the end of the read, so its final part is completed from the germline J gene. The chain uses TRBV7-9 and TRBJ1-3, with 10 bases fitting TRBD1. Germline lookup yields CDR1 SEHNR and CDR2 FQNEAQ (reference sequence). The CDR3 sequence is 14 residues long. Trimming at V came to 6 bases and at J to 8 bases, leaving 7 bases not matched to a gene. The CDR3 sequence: CASSTGTGVDTIYF. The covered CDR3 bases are TGTGCCAGCAGTACCGGGACAGGGGTGGACACC.